What follows are 15 T cell receptor beta chains derived from one specimen sequenced in a study of response to subunit inactivated influenza vaccine. Each CDR3 protein gets one entry after TCRdb re-called the RT-PCR reads with MiXCR. The repertoire holds around 790,000 distinct CDR3 sequences, with roughly 20% as singletons. Sample: PBMCs from blood, taken approximately 5 days after vaccination. These receptors were collected from a man between 45 and 60 years old who received an inactivated influenza vaccine.

Ten or more counts support this clonotype. The rearrangement links TRBV12-3 or TRBV12-4 to TRBJ2-1, with TRBD1 identical over 8 bases. The CDR3 length is 11 residues. The ends lost 5 bases at V and 12 bases at J; junction bases unmatched: 3. The CDR3 spells CASSQDRGQFF. The CDR3 region has the DNA TGTGCCAGCAGTCAAGACAGGGGGCAGTTCTTC.

The chain combines TRBV20-1 with TRBJ1-4; 7 nucleotides match TRBD1. V shed 6 bases, J shed 7 bases, and the junction held 11 bases outside the gene matches. The CDR3 runs 14 residues. Germline V lookup: CDR1 DFQATT, CDR2 SNEGSKA (reference sequence). CDR3 sequence (DNA): TGCAGTGCGATCCAAGGGGGCTGGGGTGAAAAACTGTTTTTT. Encoded protein: CSAIQGGWGEKLFF.

The J gene is TRBJ1-3, the V gene TRBV12-3 or TRBV12-4; D not resolved. Trimming pared 3 bases from V and 0 bases from J, leaving 6 bases between. This CDR3 spans 14 amino acids. CDR3 nucleotides: TGTGCCAGCAGTTTTGTGACCTCTGGAAACACCATATATTTT. Translation: CASSFVTSGNTIYF.

J is TRBJ2-2 and V is TRBV5-1; D is ambiguous. Germline loops: CDR1 SGHRS, CDR2 YFSETQ. Trimming took 3 bases from V and 5 from J, leaving 8 bases between them. The CDR3 extends over 13 amino acids. This CDR3 reads CASSSAPTGELFF. CDR3 coding DNA: TGCGCCAGCAGCTCAGCTCCTACCGGGGAGCTGTTTTTT.

This clonotype has at least ten counts. The rearrangement uses TRBV7-2 and TRBJ2-1; 8 bases line up with TRBD2. The CDR3 spans 15 residues. V dropped 5 bases and J dropped 4; count of bases not matched to a gene: 7. Germline V gene data show CDR1 as SGHTA and CDR2 as FQGNSA. DNA of the CDR3: TGTGCCAGCAGCAACGAGCGGGGGAGGTACAATGAGCAGTTCTTC. Translating gives CASSNERGRYNEQFF.

This clonotype was observed a handful of times. The junction departs from germline at one end; a sequencing error may be responsible. This sequence joins TRBV7-8 and TRBJ2-7, with no clear D. This CDR3 spans 12 amino acids. Germline V gives CDR1 SGHVS, CDR2 FQNEAQ. The CDR3: CASSLGTPIPRF. CDR3 DNA: TGTGCCAGCAGCTTAGGAACACCCATCCCTCGGTTC.

This chain connects TRBV10-3 to TRBJ2-5; TRBD1 matches at 9 bases. Trimming removed 0 bases from V and 4 bases from J; junction bases left unmatched: 3. This CDR3 has 15 residues. Germline CDR1 reads ENHRY; CDR2 reads SYGVKD. CDR3 DNA sequence: TGTGCCATCAGTGAGTCCTACAGGGGGCCAGAGACCCAGTACTTC. It yields the protein CAISESYRGPETQYF.

The V call is TRBV7-9, the J call TRBJ2-1, with unresolved D. V was clipped by 5 bases and J by 10 bases, with 18 bases between them. This CDR3 is built from 14 residues. From germline, CDR1 is SEHNR and CDR2 FQNEAQ (reference sequence). This CDR3 is CASSPDGPKGEQFF. Here the CDR3 DNA reads TGTGCCAGCAGCCCAGACGGCCCGAAGGGAGAGCAGTTCTTC. Full variable domain (remainder filled in from reference TRBV7-9 and TRBJ2-1): DTGVSQNPRHKITKRGQNVTFRCDPISEHNRLYWYRQTLGQGPEFLTYFQNEAQLEKSRLLSDRFSAERPKGSFSTLEIQRTEQGDSAMYLCASSPDGPKGEQFFGPGTRLTVL.

V gene TRBV12-3 or TRBV12-4 combines with J gene TRBJ2-1, with D perhaps being TRBD1 or TRBD2 (6 bases each). Trimming shortened V by 9 bases and J by 4 bases, and 19 bases separated the two germline ends. The CDR3 spans 15 residues. CDR3 region: CASTPEGGGYNEQFF. CDR3 coding DNA: TGTGCCAGTACCCCCGAGGGGGGCGGTTACAATGAGCAGTTCTTC.

This clonotype was observed a few times. The J gene is TRBJ1-2, the V gene TRBV12-3 or TRBV12-4; 7 bases line up with TRBD1. V lost 3 bases and J lost 7; bases outside the gene matches: 5. The CDR3 totals 13 residues. The CDR3 DNA follows: TGTGCCAGCAGTTTGACAGGGTATAGTGGCTACACCTTC. It translates to CASSLTGYSGYTF.

This clonotype showed up just a few times. This chain joins TRBV18 and TRBJ2-7; 8 bases are shared with TRBD2. The junction had 7 bases not matched to a gene; V was cut back by 2 bases and J by 7 bases. Germline CDR1 reads KGHSH; CDR2 reads LQKENI. This CDR3 comprises 14 residues. CDR3: CASSPFGRAKEQYF. The CDR3 nucleotides read TGTGCCAGCTCACCATTCGGGAGGGCTAAGGAGCAGTACTTC.

The chain carries TRBV15 and TRBJ1-1; TRBD1 matches at 10 bases. Losses at the gene ends were 3 bases for V and 4 bases for J; bases not matched to a gene: 14. Germline-derived CDR1 and CDR2 are LNHNV and YYDKDF (reference sequence). The CDR3 length is 18 residues. The CDR3 DNA is TGTGCCACCAGCAGGGAAGACAGGGGGCTACACGAAGGCACTGAAGCTTTCTTT. Protein: CATSREDRGLHEGTEAFF.

This clonotype has only a few counts. The rearrangement uses TRBV2 and TRBJ2-3, with 12 bases identical to TRBD2. The germline CDR1 and CDR2 sequences are SNHLY and FYNNEI. The trim removed 7 bases at V and 13 bases at J, leaving 9 bases unmatched. CDR3 length: 13 amino acids. In DNA form, the CDR3 reads TGTGCCAGCAAACTAGCTAGCGGGGGGGTGAAGTATTTT. Amino acids: CASKLASGGVKYF.

In this sample, this clonotype turned up a few times. This chain joins TRBV15 and TRBJ2-1, with D hard to call. CDR1 and CDR2 from the germline V gene are LNHNV and YYDKDF (reference sequence). This CDR3 comprises 13 residues. Trimming stripped 5 bases from V and 2 bases from J, with 7 bases between. The CDR3 bases are TGTGCCACCAGCTACCGTGCCTACAATGAGCAGTTCTTC. Translating it yields CATSYRAYNEQFF.

The V gene is TRBV7-6, the J gene TRBJ2-3; 9 bases fit TRBD2. CDR1 is SGHVS, CDR2 FNYEAQ, per germline. The V and J ends lost 1 base and 4 bases, in that order; junction bases with no gene match: 9. The CDR3 is 17 residues long. The CDR3 coding sequence is TGTGCCAGCAGCTTAGGTACCAGCGGGAGGATAGCAGATACGCAGTATTTT. Translated, it gives CASSLGTSGRIADTQYF.